This T cell receptor (beta chain) came from a study of blood T cell repertoires in COVID-19. In the study overall: From T cells, B-cell-depleted T cells, or PBMCs came the material, which was cDNA or gDNA.

Authors' processing steps: It was from reference gene primer amplification that nucleated cell counts were estimated. Repertoires were generated with immunoSEQ multiplex PCR, while TCRdb's copy carries only in-frame clones and drops some. V and J calls and clone size follow that table, whereas D and trimming were derived from the DNA. In the table there are fewer than 200,000 clones, about nine tenths of which are singletons. Deletions cut 5 bases from V and 5 bases from J, with 7 bases between. This CDR3 comprises 12 residues. The sequence came from a woman aged 45 to 65 with acute or convalescent COVID-19. The chain is built from TRBV12-3 or TRBV12-4 and TRBJ1-5; weak D call: TRBD1 (5 bases). The sample was peripheral blood. The CDR3 loop is CASSQGDQPQHF. The CDR3 nucleotides are TGTGCCAGCAGTCAGGGTGATCAGCCCCAGCATTTT.